The table lists the clone carrying this TCR beta chain with a few counts. The junction differs from germline at one of its ends, possibly a read error. This entry comes from a study of blood T cell repertoires in COVID-19. CDR1 is SGHVS, CDR2 FQNEAQ, per germline. This CDR3 spans 15 amino acids. Individuals drawn from 24 US areas were about 18 to 89 years old. The table came from immunoSEQ multiplex PCR; TCRdb's copy has only in-frame clones and leaves some out. The repertoire consists of hundreds of thousands of clones, with roughly 85% occurring once and the leading ten covering approximately 2%. The origin of this receptor is a young woman with acute COVID-19. The sample taken for sequencing was PBMCs or T cells enriched from blood (not recorded which). This sequence joins TRBV7-8 and TRBJ1-5; 7 bases map to TRBD1. The CDR3 sequence is CASRLDRASNQPQHF. CDR3 nucleotide sequence: TGTGCCAGCAGATTAGACAGGGCTAGCAATCAGCCCCAGCATTTT.